A selection of T cell receptor beta chains follows, all from one sample in a study of cytomegalovirus exposure and HLA in healthy donors. Sequencing used immunoSEQ multiplex PCR; TCRdb keeps in-frame clones, though not all of them. The sample contains more than 60,000 clones, about 75% of which appear only once. The sample taken for sequencing was PBMCs. All receptors come from a young man in good health and CMV-seronegative. Each CDR3 is given with its conserved first and last residue. A D gene is named only where the DNA matches it firmly. The listing skips clone size in some rows; elsewhere it reads once, few, many or a size class.

v_call: TRBV29-1; d_call: -; clone_size: -; j_call: TRBJ2-1; cdr3_aa: CSVVPGLHSYNEQFF; cdr3_nt: TGCAGCGTTGTTCCGGGACTTCACTCCTACAATGAGCAGTTCTTC
v_call: TRBV11-2; d_call: -; clone_size: -; j_call: TRBJ2-5; cdr3_aa: CASSLDLARTTQYF; cdr3_nt: TGTGCCAGCAGCTTAGATCTAGCCAGGACGACCCAGTACTTC
v_call: TRBV2; d_call: -; clone_size: -; j_call: TRBJ2-2; cdr3_aa: CASSGTGGTGELFF; cdr3_nt: TGTGCCAGCAGTGGAACCGGAGGTACCGGGGAGCTGTTTTTT
v_call: TRBV7-2; d_call: TRBD2; clone_size: -; j_call: TRBJ2-5; cdr3_aa: CASSLGLAGNQETQYF; cdr3_nt: TGTGCCAGCAGCTTGGGACTAGCGGGGAACCAAGAGACCCAGTACTTC
v_call: TRBV21-1; d_call: -; clone_size: -; j_call: TRBJ1-2; cdr3_aa: CASSNLVLAGGGKGYTF; cdr3_nt: TGTGCCAGCAGCAACCTTGTGCTGGCGGGGGGCGGAAAAGGCTACACCTTC
v_call: TRBV6-1; d_call: -; clone_size: -; j_call: TRBJ1-4; cdr3_aa: CASSVEGSRPNEKLFF; cdr3_nt: TGTGCCAGCAGTGTTGAGGGTTCGCGGCCTAATGAAAAACTGTTTTTT
v_call: TRBV28; d_call: -; clone_size: once; j_call: TRBJ1-5; cdr3_aa: CASSLTDLRPQHF; cdr3_nt: TGTGCCAGCAGTTTAACAGACCTCCGGCCCCAGCATTTT
v_call: TRBV19; d_call: TRBD2; clone_size: -; j_call: TRBJ2-3; cdr3_aa: CASSYSTSGGLTDTQYF; cdr3_nt: TGTGCCAGTAGTTACTCAACATCGGGGGGGCTCACAGATACGCAGTATTTT
v_call: TRBV28; d_call: -; clone_size: -; j_call: TRBJ2-6; cdr3_aa: CAVSYRAGGANVLTF; cdr3_nt: TGTGCCGTATCATACAGGGCAGGTGGGGCCAACGTCCTGACTTTC
v_call: TRBV19; d_call: TRBD2; clone_size: -; j_call: TRBJ2-1; cdr3_aa: CASSNPGLADSYNEQFF; cdr3_nt: TGTGCCAGTAGCAACCCGGGACTAGCGGACTCCTACAATGAGCAGTTCTTC
v_call: TRBV7-2; d_call: TRBD1; clone_size: -; j_call: TRBJ1-6; cdr3_aa: CASSLDAGGGSPLHF; cdr3_nt: TGTGCCAGCAGCTTAGATGCAGGGGGCGGTTCACCCCTCCACTTT
v_call: TRBV2; d_call: -; clone_size: -; j_call: TRBJ2-3; cdr3_aa: CANGTGSDTQYF; cdr3_nt: TGTGCCAACGGAACGGGGTCAGATACGCAGTATTTT
v_call: TRBV7-2; d_call: TRBD2; clone_size: -; j_call: TRBJ2-1; cdr3_aa: CASSTSGGGTYNEQFF; cdr3_nt: TGTGCCAGCAGCACTTCGGGGGGAGGAACCTACAATGAGCAGTTCTTC
v_call: TRBV7-2; d_call: -; clone_size: -; j_call: TRBJ2-5; cdr3_aa: CASSFIPRGETQYF; cdr3_nt: TGTGCCAGCAGCTTCATTCCCCGGGGGGAGACCCAGTACTTC
v_call: TRBV18; d_call: TRBD1; clone_size: -; j_call: TRBJ1-1; cdr3_aa: CASSPRTGGGDTEAFF; cdr3_nt: TGTGCCAGCTCACCACGGACAGGGGGCGGGGACACTGAAGCTTTCTTT
v_call: TRBV9; d_call: -; clone_size: once; j_call: TRBJ2-5; cdr3_aa: CASSVGPLEETQYF; cdr3_nt: TGTGCCAGCAGCGTGGGCCCGTTAGAGGAGACCCAGTACTTC
v_call: TRBV7-8; d_call: -; clone_size: -; j_call: TRBJ1-5; cdr3_aa: CASSADRGQPQHF; cdr3_nt: TGTGCCAGCAGCGCAGATAGAGGTCAGCCCCAGCATTTT
v_call: TRBV18; d_call: -; clone_size: -; j_call: TRBJ2-3; cdr3_aa: CASSPVRLPTDTQYF; cdr3_nt: TGTGCCAGCTCACCAGTCCGACTACCCACAGATACGCAGTATTTT
v_call: TRBV2; d_call: -; clone_size: few; j_call: TRBJ1-6; cdr3_aa: CASTLLVGADSPLHF; cdr3_nt: TGTGCCAGCACCCTCCTCGTGGGGGCGGATTCACCCCTCCACTTT
v_call: TRBV4-1; d_call: TRBD1; clone_size: few; j_call: TRBJ2-6; cdr3_aa: CASRRQGTLSGANVLTF; cdr3_nt: TGCGCCAGCAGGAGACAGGGCACGCTCTCTGGGGCCAACGTCCTGACTTTC
v_call: TRBV5-4; d_call: TRBD1; clone_size: -; j_call: TRBJ2-2; cdr3_aa: CASSSGQGYTGELFF; cdr3_nt: TGTGCCAGCAGCTCGGGACAGGGTTACACCGGGGAGCTGTTTTTT
v_call: TRBV5-3; d_call: -; clone_size: -; j_call: TRBJ1-3; cdr3_aa: CARSLGATDAPGRHF; cdr3_nt: TGTGCCAGAAGCTTGGGTGCGACAGATGCGCCCGGTAGGCATTTT
v_call: TRBV25-1; d_call: -; clone_size: -; j_call: TRBJ2-7; cdr3_aa: CASSEPATYEQYF; cdr3_nt: TGTGCCAGCAGTGAGCCTGCTACCTACGAGCAGTACTTC
v_call: TRBV14; d_call: -; clone_size: -; j_call: TRBJ1-2; cdr3_aa: CASSPGGGNYGYTF; cdr3_nt: TGTGCCAGCAGCCCCGGGGGGGGTAACTATGGCTACACCTTC
v_call: TRBV28; d_call: TRBD1; clone_size: -; j_call: TRBJ1-4; cdr3_aa: CASRLGTANEKLFF; cdr3_nt: TGTGCCAGCAGGCTAGGGACAGCAAATGAAAAACTGTTTTTT
v_call: TRBV6-5; d_call: -; clone_size: few; j_call: TRBJ2-6; cdr3_aa: CASRGQSSGANVLTF; cdr3_nt: TGTGCCAGTCGTGGACAGTCCTCTGGGGCCAACGTCCTGACTTTC
v_call: TRBV5-6; d_call: TRBD1; clone_size: few; j_call: TRBJ2-3; cdr3_aa: CASSLGGDRDYTSTDTQYF; cdr3_nt: TGTGCCAGCAGCTTGGGGGGGGACAGGGACTATACTAGCACAGATACGCAGTATTTT
v_call: TRBV27; d_call: TRBD2; clone_size: -; j_call: TRBJ2-1; cdr3_aa: CASSLGGTGGANEQFF; cdr3_nt: TGTGCCAGCAGTTTGGGGGGGACCGGGGGGGCCAATGAGCAGTTCTTC
v_call: TRBV2; d_call: -; clone_size: few; j_call: TRBJ2-5; cdr3_aa: CATEYSGSETQYF; cdr3_nt: TGTGCCACAGAGTATAGCGGATCAGAGACCCAGTACTTC
v_call: TRBV4-2; d_call: -; clone_size: -; j_call: TRBJ1-1; cdr3_aa: CASSQGAGMNTEAFF; cdr3_nt: TGTGCCAGCAGCCAAGGGGCCGGTATGAACACTGAAGCTTTCTTT